These T cell receptor beta chains were read from a single sample in a study of blood T cell repertoires in COVID-19. Produced via immunoSEQ multiplex PCR; TCRdb's table is partial and in-frame only. The sample has roughly 87,000 clones, about four fifths seen once. The sequencing sample was made of peripheral blood. The receptor source for this set is a woman aged 70 to 79 with acute or convalescent COVID-19. Each CDR3 is given with its conserved first and last residue. D genes are given only for firm matches. Some rows have no size entry. The others give once, few or many, or a class for an expanded clone.

d_call: TRBD1; clone_size: .; j_call: TRBJ1-5; v_call: TRBV2; cdr3_nt: TGTGCCAGCAGGGGACAGGGGGGCCAGCCCCAGCATTTT; cdr3_aa: CASRGQGGQPQHF
d_call: TRBD1; clone_size: .; j_call: TRBJ1-1; v_call: TRBV19; cdr3_nt: TGTGCCAGTCCCCCCCCGCGGGACAGGGGCACTGAAGCTTTCTTT; cdr3_aa: CASPPPRDRGTEAFF
d_call: TRBD1; clone_size: once; j_call: TRBJ1-6; v_call: TRBV19; cdr3_nt: TGTGCCAGTACTATACGGGACAGGGGGCTGTCACCCCTCCACTTT; cdr3_aa: CASTIRDRGLSPLHF
d_call: TRBD1; clone_size: .; j_call: TRBJ2-7; v_call: TRBV7-2; cdr3_nt: TGTGCCAGCAGCTGGATCCGGGACAGCGAGCAGTACTTC; cdr3_aa: CASSWIRDSEQYF
d_call: TRBD1; clone_size: .; j_call: TRBJ1-1; v_call: TRBV7-3; cdr3_nt: TGTGCCAGCGGTACAGGGGGCACTGAAGCTTTCTTT; cdr3_aa: CASGTGGTEAFF
d_call: .; clone_size: few; j_call: TRBJ1-2; v_call: TRBV6-1; cdr3_nt: TGTGCCAGCAGTGAAGATCTGGACAGAAGCTACACCTTC; cdr3_aa: CASSEDLDRSYTF
d_call: TRBD1; clone_size: .; j_call: TRBJ2-7; v_call: TRBV11-1; cdr3_nt: TGTGCCAGCAGCTTAGCCTTCGGACAGGGAAGCTCCTACGAGCAGTACTTC; cdr3_aa: CASSLAFGQGSSYEQYF
d_call: TRBD1; clone_size: few; j_call: TRBJ1-4; v_call: TRBV30; cdr3_nt: TGTGCCTGGAAACAGGGGGCGAATCGAGAAAAACTGTTTTTT; cdr3_aa: CAWKQGANREKLFF
d_call: TRBD1; clone_size: .; j_call: TRBJ1-4; v_call: TRBV5-1; cdr3_nt: TGCGCCAGCAGCTTGTCGTTCGGACAGGGGCACGAAAAACTGTTTTTT; cdr3_aa: CASSLSFGQGHEKLFF
d_call: .; clone_size: .; j_call: TRBJ2-5; v_call: TRBV30; cdr3_nt: TGTGCCTGGGCCCCCTCACGGAGGGAGACCCAGTACTTC; cdr3_aa: CAWAPSRRETQYF
d_call: .; clone_size: .; j_call: TRBJ1-5; v_call: TRBV5-1; cdr3_nt: TGCGCCAGCAGCTTGTCCGGGTATAGCAATCAGCCCCAGCATTTT; cdr3_aa: CASSLSGYSNQPQHF
d_call: .; clone_size: .; j_call: TRBJ1-6; v_call: TRBV7-9; cdr3_nt: TGTGCCAGCAGCCCCGGGGTGTCGCAGGGGTCGAATTCACCCCTCCACTTT; cdr3_aa: CASSPGVSQGSNSPLHF
d_call: .; clone_size: few; j_call: TRBJ1-6; v_call: TRBV2; cdr3_nt: TGTGCCAGCAGTGACAGGGTGAATTCACCCCTCCACTTT; cdr3_aa: CASSDRVNSPLHF
d_call: TRBD2; clone_size: .; j_call: TRBJ2-1; v_call: TRBV2; cdr3_nt: TGTGCCAGCAGTGAAACTAGCGGGGGAACCTACAATGAGCAGTTCTTC; cdr3_aa: CASSETSGGTYNEQFF
d_call: TRBD1; clone_size: .; j_call: TRBJ2-5; v_call: TRBV5-1; cdr3_nt: TGCGCCAGCAGCTTAGGGGACAGGGGCATCACGGAGACCCAGTACTTC; cdr3_aa: CASSLGDRGITETQYF
d_call: TRBD2; clone_size: .; j_call: TRBJ2-4; v_call: TRBV7-9; cdr3_nt: TGTGCCAGCAGCTTATATCCTTCTAGCGGGGCTCTAAACATTCAGTACTTC; cdr3_aa: CASSLYPSSGALNIQYF
d_call: .; clone_size: .; j_call: TRBJ1-6; v_call: TRBV15; cdr3_nt: TGTGCCACCAGCAGAGAAGGACAGAATAATTCACCCCTCCACTTT; cdr3_aa: CATSREGQNNSPLHF
d_call: .; clone_size: .; j_call: TRBJ2-1; v_call: TRBV20-1; cdr3_nt: TGCAGTGCCGCCCGAGGGACAGAGCAGTTCTTC; cdr3_aa: CSAARGTEQFF
d_call: TRBD1; clone_size: .; j_call: TRBJ1-1; v_call: TRBV28; cdr3_nt: TGTGCCAGCACCGTCTTGACAGGGGGGGACACTGAAGCTTTCTTT; cdr3_aa: CASTVLTGGDTEAFF
d_call: .; clone_size: .; j_call: TRBJ2-2; v_call: TRBV5-1; cdr3_nt: TGCGCCAGCAGCTATGGACTACAAACCGGGGAGCTGTTTTTT; cdr3_aa: CASSYGLQTGELFF
d_call: TRBD1; clone_size: .; j_call: TRBJ1-2; v_call: TRBV19; cdr3_nt: TGTGCCAGTAAATGGGACAGTTACGATGGCTACACCTTC; cdr3_aa: CASKWDSYDGYTF
d_call: TRBD1; clone_size: .; j_call: TRBJ1-3; v_call: TRBV4-1; cdr3_nt: TGCGCCAGCAGCCAAGGACCGAGACAGGGTTTGCGAAACACCATATATTTT; cdr3_aa: CASSQGPRQGLRNTIYF